The clone carrying this T cell receptor (beta chain) was detected many times. Its antigen is currently unknown. This specimen belongs to a study of T cell repertoires in cytomegalovirus infection. Study-wide context: It was the public TCR beta signatures that indicated both CMV infection and matching HLA type.

The study's findings and limits: HLA-C-restricted CMV clonotypes gave the most frequent clonotype in two of eight donors.

MiXCR, applied by TCRdb to the reads, yields one record per CDR3 protein. The sample comprises some 300,000 distinct CDR3 sequences, roughly an eighth of which are singletons, and 8.8% rests with the top ten. Sequencing input: PBMCs. The receptor was derived from a human donor in good health (CMV status not recorded). Some clones in this sample may be carry-over from other donors' samples.

The CDR3 here is CASSLRRSEAFF. DNA for the CDR3: TGTGCCAGCAGCTTAAGGAGGTCTGAAGCTTTCTTT. The rearrangement links TRBV7-2 to TRBJ1-1; no firm D call. Germline V lookup: CDR1 SGHTA, CDR2 FQGNSA. This CDR3 region has 12 residues. V gave up 2 bases and J gave up 6 bases, with 7 bases separating them.